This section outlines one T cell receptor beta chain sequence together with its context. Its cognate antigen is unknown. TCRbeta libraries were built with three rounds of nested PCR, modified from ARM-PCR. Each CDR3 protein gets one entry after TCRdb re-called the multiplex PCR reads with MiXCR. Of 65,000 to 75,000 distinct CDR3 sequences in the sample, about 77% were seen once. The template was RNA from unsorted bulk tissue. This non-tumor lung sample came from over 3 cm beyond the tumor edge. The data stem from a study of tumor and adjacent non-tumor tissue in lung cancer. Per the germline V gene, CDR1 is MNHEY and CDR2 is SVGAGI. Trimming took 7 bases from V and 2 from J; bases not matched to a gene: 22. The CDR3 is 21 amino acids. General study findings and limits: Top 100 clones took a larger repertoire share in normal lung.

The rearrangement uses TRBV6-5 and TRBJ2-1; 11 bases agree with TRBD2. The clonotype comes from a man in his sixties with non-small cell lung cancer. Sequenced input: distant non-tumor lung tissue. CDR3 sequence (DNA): TGTGCCAGCATTTATTACCCAAGGAGTAGCGGGAGGGCCTACACCTACAATGAGCAGTTCTTC. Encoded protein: CASIYYPRSSGRAYTYNEQFF.